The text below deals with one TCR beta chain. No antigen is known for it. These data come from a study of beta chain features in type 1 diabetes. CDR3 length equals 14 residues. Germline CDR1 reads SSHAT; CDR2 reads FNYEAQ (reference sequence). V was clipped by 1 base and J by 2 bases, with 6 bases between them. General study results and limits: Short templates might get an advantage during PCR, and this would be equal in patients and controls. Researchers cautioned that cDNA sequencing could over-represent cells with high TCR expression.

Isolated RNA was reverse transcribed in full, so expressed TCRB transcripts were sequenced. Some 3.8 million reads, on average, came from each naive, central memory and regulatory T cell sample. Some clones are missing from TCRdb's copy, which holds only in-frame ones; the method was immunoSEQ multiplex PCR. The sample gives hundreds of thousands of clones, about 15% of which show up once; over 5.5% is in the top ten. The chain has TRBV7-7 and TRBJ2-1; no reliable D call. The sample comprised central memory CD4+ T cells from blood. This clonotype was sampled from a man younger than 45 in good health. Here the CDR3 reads CASSLGRTYNEQFF. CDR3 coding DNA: TGTGCCAGCAGCTTAGGTAGGACCTACAATGAGCAGTTCTTC.